This TCR beta chain comes out of a study of cytomegalovirus exposure and HLA in healthy donors. The PCR had 60 Vbeta and 13 Jbeta primers. Repertoires were generated with immunoSEQ multiplex PCR, while TCRdb's copy carries only in-frame clones and drops some. The sample holds roughly 170,000 clones, 82% seen once. The sequenced material came from PBMCs. The clonotype was recovered from a male donor in good health and CMV-seronegative.

The CDR3 is CASNVGAGLSGNTIYF. The DNA of the CDR3 is TGTGCCAGCAACGTTGGGGCAGGGTTGAGTGGAAACACCATATATTTT. This rearrangement joins TRBV13 to TRBJ1-3; D is possibly TRBD1 (5 bases). The ends were cut back, 7 bases at V and 3 bases at J, with 19 bases in the middle. Germline V gene lookup returns CDR1 PRHDT and CDR2 FYEKMQ (reference sequence). The CDR3 has 16 residues.